The present entry profiles one T cell receptor beta chain with its context. Antigen specificity is unknown. This entry is derived from a study of PD-1 blockade in mismatch repair-deficient tumors. Time point described: roughly 11-day in vitro stimulation with candidate neoantigen peptide 3. Deletions cut 2 bases from V and 5 bases from J, with 13 bases between. Germline V CDR1 and CDR2: SGHRS, YFSETQ. The CDR3 contains 14 residues. Using immunoSEQ multiplex PCR, the repertoire was profiled, and TCRdb retains in-frame clones only, with some absent. The table includes approximately 10,000 clones, about nine tenths detected once.

The TCR was taken from an adult with mismatch repair-deficient cancer. V is TRBV5-1 and J is TRBJ1-2; D gene uncertain. Sequenced material: cells cultured in vitro, taken from a patient treated with pembrolizumab. This chain's CDR3 is CASSFTSYMYGYTF. In DNA, the CDR3 is TGCGCCAGCAGCTTTACCTCCTATATGTATGGCTACACCTTC.